The sequence of this TCR beta chain was determined in a study of beta chain features in type 1 diabetes. Study-level points and caveats: At VDJ recombination sites, type 1 diabetes patients had fewer insertions and more deleted nucleotides.

This clone is a singleton in its sample. Its antigen remains unknown. Germline loops: CDR1 MGHRA, CDR2 YSYEKL. The CDR3 loop spans 17 amino acids. Trimming pared 0 bases from V and 10 bases from J, leaving 24 bases between. Since all of the isolated RNA was reverse transcribed, expressed TCRB transcripts were what got sequenced. Data came from immunoSEQ multiplex PCR; TCRdb stores just in-frame clones and leaves some out. The table lists about 6,000 clones, 60% to 85% of them singletons. This clonotype originated in a man aged 18 to 29 in good health. Material for sequencing was Tregs from blood. The chain combines TRBV4-1 with TRBJ1-1; D is unresolved. The CDR3: CASSQDKARRLQEGAFF. For the CDR3, the DNA is TGCGCCAGCAGCCAAGATAAGGCTCGTAGACTCCAGGAGGGAGCTTTCTTT.